This T cell receptor beta chain was captured in a study of shared clonotypes between healthy human individuals. Generated by immunoSEQ multiplex PCR, the TCRdb table keeps only in-frame clones and is missing some. The table has just over 2,000,000 clones, less than 95% seen once. The V end lost 1 base, the J end lost 3 bases, and 10 bases lay between the germline ends. The germline CDR1 and CDR2 sequences are SNHLY and FYNNEI. The CDR3 is made up of 14 amino acids. It was CD45RO-negative cells, positively selected for CCR7, that made up naive CD8 cells, with terminally differentiated effector memory CD45RA+ cells excluded. Among the donors, all were Caucasian adults who lived in Nashville, Tennessee. Remarks on this clone: This sample includes further DNA sequences coding for the same CDR3.

The TCR comes from a man aged 18 to 29 in good health. The gene calls are TRBV2 and TRBJ2-7, with a tentative D call TRBD1 (5 bases). Specimen: naive CD8+ T cells sorted from blood. The CDR3 protein is CASSEGTGYYEQYF. For the CDR3, the DNA is TGTGCCAGCAGTGAAGGAACAGGATACTACGAGCAGTACTTC.